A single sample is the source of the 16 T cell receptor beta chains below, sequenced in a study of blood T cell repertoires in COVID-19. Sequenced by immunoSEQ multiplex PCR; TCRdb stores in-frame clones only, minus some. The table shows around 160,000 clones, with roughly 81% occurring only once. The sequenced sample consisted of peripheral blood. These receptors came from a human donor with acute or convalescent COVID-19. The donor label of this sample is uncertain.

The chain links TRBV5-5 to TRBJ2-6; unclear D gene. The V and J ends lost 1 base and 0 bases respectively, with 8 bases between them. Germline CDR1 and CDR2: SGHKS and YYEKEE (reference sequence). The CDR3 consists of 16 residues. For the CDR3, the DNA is TGTGCCAGCAGCTTGTACAGATACTCTGGGGCCAACGTCCTGACTTTC. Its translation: CASSLYRYSGANVLTF. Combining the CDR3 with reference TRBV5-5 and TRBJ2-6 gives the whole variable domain DAGVTQSPTHLIKTRGQQVTLRCSPISGHKSVSWYQQVLGQGPQFIFQYYEKEERGRGNFPDRFSARQFPNYSSELNVNALLLGDSALYLCASSLYRYSGANVLTFGAGSRLTVL.

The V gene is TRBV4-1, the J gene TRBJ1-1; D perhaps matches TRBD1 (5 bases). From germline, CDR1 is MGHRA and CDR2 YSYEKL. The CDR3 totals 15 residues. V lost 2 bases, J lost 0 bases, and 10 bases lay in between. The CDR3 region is CASSQSQGLNTEAFF. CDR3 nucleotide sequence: TGCGCCAGCAGCCAATCCCAGGGCTTGAACACTGAAGCTTTCTTT.

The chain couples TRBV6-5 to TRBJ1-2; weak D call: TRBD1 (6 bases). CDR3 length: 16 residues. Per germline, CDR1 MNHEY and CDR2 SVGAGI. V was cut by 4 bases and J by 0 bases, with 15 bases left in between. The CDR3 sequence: CASSSRFAGANYGYTF. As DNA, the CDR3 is TGTGCCAGCAGTTCGCGGTTTGCAGGGGCTAACTATGGCTACACCTTC.

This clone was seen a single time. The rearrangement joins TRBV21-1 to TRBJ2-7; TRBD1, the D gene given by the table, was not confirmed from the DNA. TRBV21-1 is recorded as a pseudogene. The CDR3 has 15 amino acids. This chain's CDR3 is CASSPRKGDTCRQYV. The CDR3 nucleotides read TGTGCCAGCAGCCCCCGAAAGGGGGACACTTGTCGGCAGTACGTC.

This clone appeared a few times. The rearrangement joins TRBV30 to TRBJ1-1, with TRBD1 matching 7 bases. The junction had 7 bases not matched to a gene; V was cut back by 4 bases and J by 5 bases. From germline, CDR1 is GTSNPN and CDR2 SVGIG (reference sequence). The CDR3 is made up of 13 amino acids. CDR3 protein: CAWKSGGSTEAFF. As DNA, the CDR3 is TGTGCCTGGAAGTCAGGGGGTAGTACTGAAGCTTTCTTT.

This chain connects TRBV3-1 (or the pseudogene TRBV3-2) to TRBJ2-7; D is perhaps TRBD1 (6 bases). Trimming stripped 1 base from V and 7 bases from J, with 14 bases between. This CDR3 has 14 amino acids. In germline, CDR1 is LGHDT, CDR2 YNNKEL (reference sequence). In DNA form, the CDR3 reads TGTGCCAGCAGCCAAGGGCTGGGGGCGAAAGAGCAGTACGTC. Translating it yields CASSQGLGAKEQYV.

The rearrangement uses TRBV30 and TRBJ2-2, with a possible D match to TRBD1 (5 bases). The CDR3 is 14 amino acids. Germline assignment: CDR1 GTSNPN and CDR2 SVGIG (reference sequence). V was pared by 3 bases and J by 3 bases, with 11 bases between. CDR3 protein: CAWRMDTDTGELFF. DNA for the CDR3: TGTGCCTGGAGAATGGACACAGACACCGGGGAGCTGTTTTTT.

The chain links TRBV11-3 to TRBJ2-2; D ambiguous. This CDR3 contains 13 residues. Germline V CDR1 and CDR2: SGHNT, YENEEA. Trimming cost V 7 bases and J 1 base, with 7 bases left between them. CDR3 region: CASKTGNTGELFF. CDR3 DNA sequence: TGTGCCAGCAAAACGGGGAACACCGGGGAGCTGTTTTTT.

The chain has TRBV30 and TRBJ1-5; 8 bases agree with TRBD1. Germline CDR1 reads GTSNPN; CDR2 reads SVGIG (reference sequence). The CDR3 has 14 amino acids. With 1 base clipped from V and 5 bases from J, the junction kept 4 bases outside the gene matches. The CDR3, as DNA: TGTGCCTGGAGTGCCGGGACAGGAGATCAGCCCCAGCATTTT. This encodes CAWSAGTGDQPQHF.

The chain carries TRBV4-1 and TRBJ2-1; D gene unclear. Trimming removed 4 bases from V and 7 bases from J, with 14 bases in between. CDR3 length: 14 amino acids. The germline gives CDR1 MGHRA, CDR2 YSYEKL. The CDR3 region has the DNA TGCGCCAGCAGCCCTCGGGTACGTATTAATGAGCAGTTCTTC. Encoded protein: CASSPRVRINEQFF.

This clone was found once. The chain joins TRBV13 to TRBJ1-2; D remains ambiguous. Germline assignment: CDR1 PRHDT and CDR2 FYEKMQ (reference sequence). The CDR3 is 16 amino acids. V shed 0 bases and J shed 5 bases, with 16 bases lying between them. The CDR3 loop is CASSLGTAESLYGYTF. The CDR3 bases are TGTGCCAGCAGCTTAGGGACGGCGGAGAGCTTGTATGGCTACACCTTC.

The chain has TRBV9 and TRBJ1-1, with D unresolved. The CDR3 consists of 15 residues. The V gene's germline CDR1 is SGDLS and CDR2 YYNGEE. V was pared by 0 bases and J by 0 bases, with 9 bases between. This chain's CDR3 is CASSVERSMNTEAFF. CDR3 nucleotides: TGTGCCAGCAGCGTAGAAAGGAGCATGAACACTGAAGCTTTCTTT.

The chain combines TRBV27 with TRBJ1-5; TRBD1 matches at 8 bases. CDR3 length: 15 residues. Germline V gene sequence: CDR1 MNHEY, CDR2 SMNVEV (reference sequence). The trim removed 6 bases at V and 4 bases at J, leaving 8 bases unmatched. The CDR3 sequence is CASSGAGGANQPQHF. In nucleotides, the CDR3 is TGTGCCAGCAGCGGGGCAGGGGGCGCGAATCAGCCCCAGCATTTT.

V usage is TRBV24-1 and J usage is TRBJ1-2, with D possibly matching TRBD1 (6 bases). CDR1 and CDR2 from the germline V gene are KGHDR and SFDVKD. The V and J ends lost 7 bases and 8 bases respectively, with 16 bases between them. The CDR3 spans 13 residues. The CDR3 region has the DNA TGTGCCACCAGCGTGACAGGCCTGGGGGGCTACACCTTC. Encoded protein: CATSVTGLGGYTF.

The CDR3: CASSQDVPPDRGGYTF. The CDR3 DNA follows: TGTGCCAGCAGCCAAGATGTCCCCCCGGACAGGGGGGGCTACACCTTC. The chain combines TRBV3-1 (or the pseudogene TRBV3-2) with TRBJ1-2; TRBD1 agrees at 10 bases. Germline V gene data show CDR1 as LGHDT and CDR2 as YNNKEL (reference sequence). This CDR3 is 16 amino acids long. Unmatched junction bases numbered 9, after V lost 0 bases and J lost 8 bases.

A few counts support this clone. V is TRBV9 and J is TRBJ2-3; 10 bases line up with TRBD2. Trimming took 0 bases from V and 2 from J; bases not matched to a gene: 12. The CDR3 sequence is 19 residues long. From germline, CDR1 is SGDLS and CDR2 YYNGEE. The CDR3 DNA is TGTGCCAGCAGCGTAGGGGCTAGCGGGGGCCTCTCGAACACAGATACGCAGTATTTT. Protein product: CASSVGASGGLSNTDTQYF.